These T cell receptor beta chains were read from a single sample in a study of vaccination effects on CD4 cells after COVID-19. Repertoires were generated with immunoSEQ multiplex PCR, while TCRdb's copy carries only in-frame clones and drops some. The sample has about 59,000 clones; just under 80% are singletons. Their antigens are not known. This specimen consisted of CD4+ T cells from PBMCs cultured with HCoV-OC43 spike peptides, obtained after COVID-19 vaccination. These receptors were collected from a human donor who received a COVID-19 vaccine. Each CDR3 is given with its conserved first and last residue. Fields, in order: J gene, D gene, V gene, clone size, CDR3 DNA, CDR3 protein. A D gene is named only where the DNA matches it firmly. Where a row states a size, it is once, few, many or the class of an expanded clone; other rows omit it.

TRBJ1-5 - TRBV2 - TGTGCCAGCAGTGATTCAGGGTCCAATCAGCCCCAGCATTTT CASSDSGSNQPQHF
TRBJ2-5 - TRBV29-1 - TGCAGCGCAGGAGGGGAGACCCAGTACTTC CSAGGETQYF
TRBJ2-5 - TRBV14 - TGTGCCAGCAGCCAAGATTCTTCGTTAGGGTTCGCGGAGACCCAGTACTTC CASSQDSSLGFAETQYF
TRBJ1-1 - TRBV3-1/TRBV3-2 - TGTGCCAGCAGCCCCCTTGGACCATTTGAAGCTTTCTTT CASSPLGPFEAFF
TRBJ2-3 TRBD1 TRBV19 - TGTGCCAGTAGTGACAGGGGGACAGATACGCAGTATTTT CASSDRGTDTQYF
TRBJ1-1 - TRBV5-1 - TGCGCCAGCAGCCTCTTAGACGGGAACACTGAAGCTTTCTTT CASSLLDGNTEAFF
TRBJ2-5 - TRBV5-1 - TGCGCCAGCAGCTTACGTCCTACAGGGAACCAAGAGACCCAGTACTTC CASSLRPTGNQETQYF
TRBJ2-1 TRBD1 TRBV7-8 - TGTGCCAGCAGCCGAGACGGGACAGGGAATTACAATGAGCAGTTCTTC CASSRDGTGNYNEQFF
TRBJ2-2 - TRBV14 - TGTGCCAGCAGCCAAGTTCAGGCCTCCACCGGGGAGCTGTTTTTT CASSQVQASTGELFF
TRBJ1-2 - TRBV6-5 - TGTGCCAGCAGTTCCGGGGTGGATGGCTACACCTTC CASSSGVDGYTF
TRBJ2-2 - TRBV5-1 - TGCGCCAGCACCCTTGATAGGATGGGGGAGCTGTTTTTT CASTLDRMGELFF
TRBJ2-2 TRBD1 TRBV29-1 - TGCAGCATAAGGACAGGGTGGACCGGGGAGCTGTTTTTT CSIRTGWTGELFF
TRBJ1-6 - TRBV18 - TGTGCCAGCTCACGGGAAATGCCGGGGGGCGAAATCAATAATTCACCCCTCCACTTT CASSREMPGGEINNSPLHF
TRBJ1-5 TRBD1 TRBV4-1 few TGCGCCAGCAGCCCGACAGGGACGAACAATCAGCCCCAGCATTTT CASSPTGTNNQPQHF
TRBJ1-5 TRBD1 TRBV30 - TGTGCCTGGAGTGCCCCAATGACAGGGAGCAATCAGCCCCAGCATTTT CAWSAPMTGSNQPQHF
TRBJ2-3 - TRBV6-5 - TGTGCCAGCAGACGGGACCCTGGAGGCGCAGATACGCAGTATTTT CASRRDPGGADTQYF
TRBJ1-6 TRBD1 TRBV18 - TGTGCCAGCTCACCACAACAGGGGTGGGATTCACCCCTCCACTTT CASSPQQGWDSPLHF
TRBJ1-5 - TRBV18 - TGTGCCAGCTCAACGGACGGTAGCAATCAGCCCCAGCATTTT CASSTDGSNQPQHF
TRBJ1-5 - TRBV24-1 few TGTGCCACCAGTTCGAGTGGGGGATATAGCAATCAGCCCCAGCATTTT CATSSSGGYSNQPQHF
TRBJ2-3 TRBD2 TRBV6-2/TRBV6-3 - TGTGCCACCAGCTTCGGACTAGCGGGGGCGTCTAGCACAGATACGCAGTATTTT CATSFGLAGASSTDTQYF
TRBJ1-6 TRBD1 TRBV5-1 - TGCGCCAGCAGCCGCACAGGGGATGAGAATTCACCCCTCCACTTT CASSRTGDENSPLHF
TRBJ2-1 - TRBV6-4 - TGTGCCACCCTTCTTTGGGGACGAACCTACAATGAGCAGTTCTTC CATLLWGRTYNEQFF
TRBJ2-1 TRBD1 TRBV10-1 few TGCGCCAGCAGTGGAGGCGGGACAGGGGTCAATGAGCAGTTCTTC CASSGGGTGVNEQFF
TRBJ1-4 TRBD1 TRBV7-9 few TGTGCCAGCAGCTTAGGACAGGGAGGGGAAAAACTGTTTTTT CASSLGQGGEKLFF
TRBJ2-6 - TRBV19 - TGTGCCAGTAGTATCTGGGCCGCTGGGGCCAACGTCCTGACTTTC CASSIWAAGANVLTF
TRBJ2-5 - TRBV5-1 - TGCGCCAGCAGCTTAGGGACCACGGAAGAGACCCAGTACTTC CASSLGTTEETQYF
TRBJ1-2 - TRBV24-1 - TGTGCCACCAGTGATGCTCTCTCCGGCTACACCTTC CATSDALSGYTF
TRBJ2-5 - TRBV3-1/TRBV3-2 - TGTGCCAGCAGCCAAGTCGGAGAGACCCAGTACTTC CASSQVGETQYF
TRBJ2-5 - TRBV28 - TGTGCCAGCAGTTTGGGGGGCGGGGACGGGAAGACCCAGTACTTC CASSLGGGDGKTQYF
TRBJ2-2 - TRBV9 once TGTGCCAGCAGCGGGGGGTCGAACACCGGGGAGCTGTTTTTT CASSGGSNTGELFF
TRBJ2-2 - TRBV21-1 once TGTGCCAGCAGCAATGACAGGGTGAACACCGGGGAGCTGTTTTTT CASSNDRVNTGELFF
TRBJ2-2 - TRBV6-6 few TGTGCCAGCAGTTACAACAGGGGAGGCGGGGAGCTGTTTTTT CASSYNRGGGELFF
TRBJ1-2 TRBD1 TRBV6-5 - TGTGCCAGCAGTTACAAAGGGGGCGGCTACACCTTC CASSYKGGGYTF
TRBJ1-5 - TRBV7-2 few TGTGCCAGCAGCTTAGTGGCGGGGGGGAATAGCAATCAGCCCCAGCATTTT CASSLVAGGNSNQPQHF
TRBJ2-3 - TRBV7-3 - TGTGCCAGCAGCCTGGGTCCAGATACGCAGTATTTT CASSLGPDTQYF
TRBJ1-5 - TRBV6-6 - TGTGCCAGCAGTGATAAGACAGTCCAGCCCCAGCATTTT CASSDKTVQPQHF
TRBJ1-5 - TRBV30 - TGTGCCTGGAGTGTACAGGGAGGGGGGTTACCCCAGCATTTT CAWSVQGGGLPQHF
TRBJ1-4 - TRBV12-3/TRBV12-4 - TGTGCCAGCAGCCGCGGGAGCCCGGAAAAACTGTTTTTT CASSRGSPEKLFF
TRBJ1-6 - TRBV18 few TGTGCCAGCTCACCGACCGGCCCAGCTAATTCACCCCTCCACTTT CASSPTGPANSPLHF
TRBJ1-2 TRBD1 TRBV6-5 medium-sized TGTGCCAGCAGTATCGGGGACAGCTATGGCTACACCTTC CASSIGDSYGYTF
TRBJ1-1 - TRBV10-3 - TGTGCCATCAGTGAGTCCGGCAGGATGAACACTGAAGCTTTCTTT CAISESGRMNTEAFF
TRBJ2-6 TRBD1 TRBV24-1 - TGTGCCACCAGTGGAACGGGACAGGCAGCCGGGAGCACCGGGGCCAACGTCCTGACTTTC CATSGTGQAAGSTGANVLTF
TRBJ1-2 TRBD1 TRBV28 - TGTGCCAGCAGTTTGGGTTTAGGGGGCAATTATGGCTACACCTTC CASSLGLGGNYGYTF
TRBJ2-2 - TRBV5-1 - TGCGCCAGCAGCGAGGGGCAGGGTTACACCGGGGAGCTGTTTTTT CASSEGQGYTGELFF
TRBJ2-5 - TRBV5-1 - TGCGCCAGCAGCTTGGTCCTCTCGATGGAGACCCAGTACTTC CASSLVLSMETQYF
TRBJ1-1 - TRBV12-3/TRBV12-4 - TGTGCCAGCAGGATAAACACTGAAGCTTTCTTT CASRINTEAFF